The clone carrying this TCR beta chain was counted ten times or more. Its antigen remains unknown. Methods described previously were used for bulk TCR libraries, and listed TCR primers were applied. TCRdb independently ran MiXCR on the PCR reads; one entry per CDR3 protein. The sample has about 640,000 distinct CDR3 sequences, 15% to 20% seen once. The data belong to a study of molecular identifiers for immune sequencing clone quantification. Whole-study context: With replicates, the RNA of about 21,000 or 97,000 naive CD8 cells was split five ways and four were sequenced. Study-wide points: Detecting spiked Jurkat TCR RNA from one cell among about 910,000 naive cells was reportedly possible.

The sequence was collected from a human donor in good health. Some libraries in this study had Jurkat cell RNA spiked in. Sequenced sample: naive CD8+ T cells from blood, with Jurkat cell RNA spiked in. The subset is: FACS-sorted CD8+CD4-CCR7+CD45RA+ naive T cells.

CDR3 in DNA: TGTGCCAGCAGTGCTCACTCCGGAGCGGGGGGGATGGTGACCCAGTACTTC. It translates to CASSAHSGAGGMVTQYF. V usage is TRBV11-2 and J usage is TRBJ2-5, with TRBD2 matching 10 bases. There are 17 residues in the CDR3. J gave up 7 bases and V 6 bases, and 17 bases lay outside the gene matches. Germline V gene lookup returns CDR1 SGHAT and CDR2 FQNNGV.